A single sample is the source of the 21 T cell receptor beta chains below, sequenced in a study of blood T cell repertoires in COVID-19 (dated by TCRdb to between 2020 and 2021). The protocol used for the library was the immunoSEQ multiplex PCR assay. TCRdb retrieved this table from immuneACCESS and kept in-frame rearrangements only. Not all clones are present; in checked studies, unresolved V genes account for under half, and no reason is known for the remainder. For this sample there are 200,000 to 250,000 clones; roughly 86% appear just once. About 8% of the sample belongs to the ten largest clones. Sequencing was carried out using peripheral blood. The origin of the receptors is a woman between 45 and 60 years old with active or convalescent COVID-19.

This chain links TRBV27 with TRBJ1-2; 9 bases map to TRBD1. The V and J ends lost 1 base and 8 bases, in that order; junction bases with no gene match: 5. Germline V gene data show CDR1 as MNHEY and CDR2 as SMNVEV (reference sequence). There are 14 residues in the CDR3. CDR3 bases: TGTGCCAGCAGTTTATTGGGGACAGGGTCGGGCTACACCTTC. Protein sequence: CASSLLGTGSGYTF.

This clone was picked up one time. J is TRBJ2-3 and V is TRBV9, with TRBD2 matching over 16 bases. Germline-derived CDR1 and CDR2 are SGDLS and YYNGEE. The length of the CDR3 is 20 residues. Germline trimming cut 3 bases from V and 0 bases from J; bases unmatched to any gene: 10. CDR3 protein: CASSAAGLAGGLVSTDTQYF. The DNA for the CDR3 is TGTGCCAGCAGCGCCGCGGGACTAGCGGGGGGGCTAGTTAGCACAGATACGCAGTATTTT.

The chain employs TRBV14 and TRBJ1-2, with D hard to call. With 6 bases removed from V and 3 bases from J, the gap between germline ends came to 11 bases. CDR3 length equals 13 residues. From germline, CDR1 is SGHDN and CDR2 FVKESK. The chain's CDR3 is CASSKQTYYGYTF. DNA for the CDR3: TGTGCCAGCAGTAAACAGACATACTATGGCTACACCTTC.

This CDR3 is CASSVAGAVGNTIYF. CDR3 DNA sequence: TGTGCCAGCAGCGTGGCAGGGGCAGTTGGAAACACCATATATTTT. The gene calls are TRBV9 and TRBJ1-3; D is possibly TRBD1 (6 bases). V was shortened by 2 bases and J by 3 bases, with 12 bases between the two germline ends. Per the germline V gene, CDR1 is SGDLS and CDR2 is YYNGEE. This CDR3 has 15 residues.

The rearrangement links TRBV6-5 to TRBJ2-2; 7 nucleotides agree with TRBD1. The junction had 7 bases not matched to a gene; V was cut back by 6 bases and J by 3 bases. The CDR3 extends over 15 amino acids. Germline V lookup: CDR1 MNHEY, CDR2 SVGAGI. CDR3 residues: CASRGSGTDTGELFF. The CDR3 DNA is TGTGCCAGCAGGGGGTCGGGGACAGACACCGGGGAGCTGTTTTTT.

V gene TRBV19 combines with J gene TRBJ1-5, with 12 bases that match TRBD1. In germline, CDR1 is LNHDA, CDR2 SQIVND (reference sequence). There are 16 residues in the CDR3. The J segment lost 5 bases and the V segment lost 9 bases, leaving 11 bases of the junction unmatched. The CDR3 DNA reads as TGTGCCAGCGCCCAAGGGACAGGGGGCTCTGATCAGCCCCAGCATTTT. Its translation is CASAQGTGGSDQPQHF.

V is TRBV6-5 and J is TRBJ1-1, with D hard to call. V lost 5 bases and J 1 base, leaving 2 bases between the germline ends. The length of the CDR3 is 11 residues. The germline CDR1 and CDR2 sequences are MNHEY and SVGAGI. The CDR3, as DNA: TGTGCCAGCAGTCGGAACACTGAAGCTTTCTTT. This translates into CASSRNTEAFF.

About this clone itself: Different DNA sequences within this sample yield the same CDR3. The chain recombines TRBV5-1 with TRBJ1-5; D is undetermined. This CDR3 is 14 amino acids long. The germline V and J ends were trimmed by 2 bases and 3 bases, with 9 bases remaining between them. Per the germline V gene, CDR1 is SGHRS and CDR2 is YFSETQ. As DNA, the CDR3 is TGCGCCAGCAGCTTAGGCGGGTACAATCAGCCCCAGCATTTT. It codes for CASSLGGYNQPQHF.

The V gene is TRBV5-1, the J gene TRBJ2-3, with D unclear. This CDR3 is built from 13 residues. With 0 bases removed from V and 5 bases from J, the gap between germline ends came to 7 bases. Germline V gene data show CDR1 as SGHRS and CDR2 as YFSETQ. For the CDR3, the DNA is TGCGCCAGCAGCTTGGCCCGAGGAGATACGCAGTATTTT. This translates into CASSLARGDTQYF.

The V and J genes are TRBV5-6 and TRBJ2-7; 7 nucleotides match TRBD1. V lost 8 bases to trimming and J lost 3 bases; unmatched junction nucleotides: 11. The CDR3 is made up of 14 amino acids. CDR1 SGHDT and CDR2 YYEEEE come from the germline V gene. The CDR3 protein is CAREGGSRGYEQYF. DNA of the CDR3: TGTGCCAGAGAAGGGGGCAGTCGGGGCTACGAGCAGTACTTC.

J is TRBJ1-6 and V is TRBV5-6; D perhaps matches TRBD1 (5 bases). CDR1 is SGHDT, CDR2 YYEEEE, per germline. Trimming shortened V by 2 bases and J by 6 bases, and 15 bases separated the two germline ends. The CDR3 totals 16 residues. The DNA for the CDR3 is TGTGCCAGCAGCTTATTCAGGGCCGGCATTAATTCACCCCTCCACTTT. This encodes CASSLFRAGINSPLHF.

A few counts support this clone. The CDR3 nucleotides are TGTGCCAGCAGCTCCCCAGGGGTAGCGGGGGACCTCAATGAGCAGTTCTTC. It is translated as CASSSPGVAGDLNEQFF. The chain recombines TRBV7-9 with TRBJ2-1; the match to TRBD2 covers 9 bases. Germline lookup yields CDR1 SEHNR and CDR2 FQNEAQ (reference sequence). The trim removed 4 bases at V and 6 bases at J, leaving 13 bases unmatched. The CDR3 runs 17 residues.

The V gene is TRBV16, the J gene TRBJ1-3; maybe TRBD1 (5 bases). The germline V and J ends were trimmed by 7 bases and 0 bases, with 13 bases remaining between them. This CDR3 contains 15 residues. The V gene's germline CDR1 is KGHSY and CDR2 FQNENV. CDR3 nucleotides: TGTGCCAGCACCCGCCGACAGAACTCTGGAAACACCATATATTTT. It yields the protein CASTRRQNSGNTIYF.

V usage is TRBV2 and J usage is TRBJ1-1, with D unclear. V lost 6 bases to trimming and J lost 6 bases, with 14 bases between them. From germline, CDR1 is SNHLY and CDR2 FYNNEI. The CDR3 loop spans 13 amino acids. CDR3 in amino acids: CASSGPGYAEAFF. CDR3 sequence (DNA): TGTGCCAGCAGCGGACCGGGGTATGCTGAAGCTTTCTTT.

This clone was seen more than once but under ten times. The chain uses TRBV7-3 and TRBJ1-3, with D maybe TRBD1 (6 bases). Germline CDR1 and CDR2: SGHTA and FQGTGA. Trimming pared 5 bases from V and 2 bases from J, leaving 19 bases between. The CDR3 consists of 17 residues. The CDR3 region is CASSNQPPGVPGNTIYF. CDR3 in DNA: TGTGCCAGCAGCAACCAACCACCAGGGGTGCCTGGAAACACCATATATTTT.

The chain carries TRBV6-1 and TRBJ1-1; D not resolved. Germline values: CDR1 MNHNS, CDR2 SASEGT. CDR3 length: 11 residues. V was shortened by 2 bases and J by 4 bases, with 2 bases between the two germline ends. In nucleotides, the CDR3 is TGTGCCAGCAGTGAACTCACTGAAGCTTTCTTT. Amino acid sequence: CASSELTEAFF.

V gene TRBV19 combines with J gene TRBJ1-5; D uncertain. The CDR3 length is 14 residues. The germline gives CDR1 LNHDA, CDR2 SQIVND (reference sequence). The V end lost 8 bases, the J end lost 2 bases, and 13 bases lay between the germline ends. The CDR3 loop is CASAQRQGNQPQHF. CDR3 nucleotides: TGTGCCAGTGCTCAGCGGCAGGGCAATCAGCCCCAGCATTTT.

The chain carries TRBV24-1 and TRBJ2-3, with 11 bases aligning to TRBD2. The CDR3 sequence is 16 residues long. Germline V gene sequence: CDR1 KGHDR, CDR2 SFDVKD. Unmatched junction bases numbered 3, after V lost 4 bases and J lost 1 base. Here the CDR3 reads CATSEILAGGTDTQYF. Written as DNA, the CDR3 is TGTGCCACCAGTGAAATACTAGCGGGAGGCACAGATACGCAGTATTTT.

The chain couples TRBV5-5 to TRBJ1-2, with a possible D match to TRBD1 (5 bases). The CDR3 is 14 residues long. The V and J ends lost 2 bases and 8 bases respectively, with 16 bases between them. In germline, CDR1 is SGHKS, CDR2 YYEKEE (reference sequence). CDR3 in amino acids: CASSLAAGQVGYTF. The CDR3 nucleotides are TGTGCCAGCAGCTTAGCAGCAGGGCAGGTCGGCTACACCTTC.

Comment on this clone: Different DNA sequences within this sample yield the same CDR3. The chain is built from TRBV3-1 (or the pseudogene TRBV3-2) and TRBJ2-5; 7 nucleotides line up with TRBD2. This CDR3 has 15 residues. The trim removed 1 base at V and 5 bases at J, leaving 7 bases unmatched. Germline V gene data show CDR1 as LGHDT and CDR2 as YNNKEL (reference sequence). The CDR3 nucleotides are TGTGCCAGCAGCCAAGGACTAGCCGGTGCGGAGACCCAGTACTTC. Protein: CASSQGLAGAETQYF.

J is TRBJ2-1 and V is TRBV5-1; TRBD1 might be the D (5 bases). The V gene lost 0 bases and the J gene lost 6 bases, with 16 bases spanning the gap. This CDR3 spans 16 amino acids. Germline V gene data show CDR1 as SGHRS and CDR2 as YFSETQ. CDR3 residues: CASSLAGFEPSNEQFF. The CDR3 nucleotides read TGCGCCAGCAGCTTGGCAGGGTTTGAGCCGTCCAATGAGCAGTTCTTC.